The 24 T cell receptor beta chains below were found in one sample sequenced in a study of T cells after yellow fever vaccination. Using its own MiXCR run on the 5' RACE reads, TCRdb lists one record per CDR3 protein. The sample shows some 390,000 distinct CDR3 sequences, over 15% of them seen only once. Sequencing used PBMCs, obtained before the yellow fever booster vaccination. The receptor source for this set is a man aged 18 to 30 who received the YFV17D yellow fever vaccine.

This clonotype came up a few times. The chain is built from TRBV20-1 and TRBJ2-3, with TRBD2 matching 8 bases. Germline V lookup: CDR1 DFQATT, CDR2 SNEGSKA (reference sequence). The CDR3 extends over 15 amino acids. V was clipped by 3 bases and J by 2 bases; unmatched bases: 7. The CDR3 region has the DNA TGCAGTGCTAGCGGGGGGGCCTCATTCACAGATACGCAGTATTTT. This sequence encodes CSASGGASFTDTQYF.

In this sample, this clonotype turned up a few times. The CDR3 DNA is TGCGCCAGCAGCCAAGATAATCGGGGTGTGGATGGGAACACTGAAGCTTTCTTT. It is translated as CASSQDNRGVDGNTEAFF. The chain has TRBV4-3 and TRBJ1-1; D not resolved. Germline CDR1 is LGHNA and CDR2 is YSLEER. V shed 0 bases and J shed 1 base, with 18 bases lying between them. The CDR3 spans 18 residues.

This chain uses TRBV20-1 with TRBJ1-5; D not resolved. V lost 6 bases to trimming and J lost 5 bases, with 11 bases between them. This CDR3 is 12 amino acids long. Germline assignment: CDR1 DFQATT and CDR2 SNEGSKA (reference sequence). CDR3 DNA sequence: TGCAGTGCGAGGCCCAATCATCAGCCCCAGCATTTT. It translates to CSARPNHQPQHF.

V and J are TRBV6-5 and TRBJ2-1; D not certain. The CDR3 extends over 13 amino acids. CDR1 is MNHEY and CDR2 is SVGAGI in the germline V gene. V was cut by 5 bases and J by 6 bases, with 11 bases left in between. CDR3 nucleotides: TGTGCCAGCAGTACCCGACCCTTCAATGAGCAGTTCTTC. Its translation: CASSTRPFNEQFF.

This clonotype was seen more than once but under ten times. CDR3 nucleotide sequence: TGCGCCAGCAGCACGGACTGGAACACTGAAGCTTTCTTT. Its translation: CASSTDWNTEAFF. The chain is built from TRBV4-3 and TRBJ1-1; D remains unclear. There are 13 residues in the CDR3. CDR1 and CDR2 (germline): LGHNA, YSLEER. Trimming left V 5 bases short and J 1 base short, with 8 bases between.

This sequence joins TRBV15 and TRBJ2-3, with D possibly called TRBD1 or TRBD2 (5 bases each). V was cut by 5 bases and J by 3 bases, with 9 bases left in between. The CDR3 consists of 13 residues. Germline CDR1 LNHNV, CDR2 YYDKDF (reference sequence). This chain's CDR3 is CATSEWGTDTQYF. The CDR3 bases are TGTGCCACCAGCGAATGGGGGACAGATACGCAGTATTTT. Full variable domain (remainder filled in from reference TRBV15 and TRBJ2-3): DAMVIQNPRYQVTQFGKPVTLSCSQTLNHNVMYWYQQKSSQAPKLLFHYYDKDFNNEADTPDNFQSRRPNTSFCFLDIRSPGLGDTAMYLCATSEWGTDTQYFGPGTRLTVL.

The chain uses TRBV20-1 and TRBJ2-7, with 11 positions matching TRBD1. J lost 4 bases, V lost 0 bases, and 8 bases had no gene match. Germline CDR1 is DFQATT and CDR2 is SNEGSKA (reference sequence). The CDR3 runs 16 residues. CDR3 nucleotides: TGCAGTGCTAGAGATACTAGGACAGGGGGCGGGTACGAGCAGTACGTC. Translated: CSARDTRTGGGYEQYV.

This clonotype was observed a few times. This sequence joins TRBV10-3 and TRBJ1-1; TRBD1 is a possible D gene (6 bases). V was trimmed by 6 bases and J by 8 bases, leaving 10 bases between them. This CDR3 is built from 11 residues. From germline, CDR1 is ENHRY and CDR2 SYGVKD. The CDR3 sequence: CAIREQGEAFF. CDR3 bases: TGTGCCATCAGAGAACAGGGAGAAGCTTTCTTT.

The V and J genes are TRBV10-3 and TRBJ2-2; 9 bases map to TRBD1. CDR3 length equals 16 residues. Germline CDR1 and CDR2: ENHRY and SYGVKD. Trimming cost V 6 bases and J 2 bases; bases outside gene matches: 7. CDR3 region: CAIREPGQGNTGELFF. CDR3 sequence (DNA): TGTGCCATCAGAGAGCCGGGACAGGGTAACACCGGGGAGCTGTTTTTT.

Written as DNA, the CDR3 is TGTGCCAGCAGCCCGTACCTGGGGAGCTCCTACGAGCAGTACTTC. This gives the protein CASSPYLGSSYEQYF. The chain recombines TRBV5-4 with TRBJ2-7, with D perhaps TRBD2 (5 bases). V lost 4 bases to trimming and J lost 0 bases, with 14 bases between them. This CDR3 is built from 15 residues. Germline V gives CDR1 SGHNT, CDR2 YYREEE (reference sequence).

The CDR3 is CASRAGSWTGELFF. The CDR3 DNA follows: TGTGCCAGCAGGGCTGGCAGCTGGACCGGGGAGCTGTTTTTT. The V call is TRBV27, the J call TRBJ2-2; the D is unclear. Trimming shortened V by 6 bases and J by 5 bases, and 13 bases separated the two germline ends. The CDR3 sequence is 14 residues long. Germline-derived CDR1 and CDR2 are MNHEY and SMNVEV (reference sequence).

This clonotype showed up just a few times. The rearrangement uses TRBV7-2 and TRBJ2-3; unclear D gene. This CDR3 spans 15 amino acids. CDR1 and CDR2 (germline): SGHTA, FQGNSA. Trimming removed 1 base from V and 2 bases from J, with 10 bases in between. The chain's CDR3 is CASSLGSEFTDTQYF. CDR3 sequence (DNA): TGTGCCAGCAGCTTAGGGTCAGAATTCACAGATACGCAGTATTTT.

This chain links TRBV4-3 with TRBJ1-5; D is unresolved. V lost 4 bases, J lost 5 bases, and 15 bases lay in between. Germline CDR1 is LGHNA and CDR2 is YSLEER. The length of the CDR3 is 15 residues. The CDR3 here is CASSPNRRGDQPQHF. The CDR3 nucleotides read TGCGCCAGCAGCCCGAACCGACGAGGAGATCAGCCCCAGCATTTT.

This clonotype was picked up a small number of times. The chain joins TRBV27 to TRBJ2-1; 12 nucleotides line up with TRBD2. Germline values: CDR1 MNHEY, CDR2 SMNVEV (reference sequence). The CDR3 runs to 16 residues. V was clipped by 3 bases and J by 5 bases; unmatched bases: 5. The CDR3 DNA follows: TGTGCCAGCAGTTTCGGACTAGCGGGGAGACACAATGAGCAGTTCTTC. Translating gives CASSFGLAGRHNEQFF.

The chain couples TRBV5-1 to TRBJ1-2, with D tentatively TRBD1 (5 bases). Germline values: CDR1 SGHRS, CDR2 YFSETQ. The length of the CDR3 is 14 residues. V was clipped by 4 bases and J by 4 bases, with 14 bases between them. In DNA form, the CDR3 reads TGCGCCAGCAGCCTGGCGCAGGGCTCCTATGGCTACACCTTC. It is translated as CASSLAQGSYGYTF.

The rearrangement links TRBV20-1 to TRBJ2-7; 12 positions agree with TRBD2. The CDR3 covers 15 residues. CDR1 is DFQATT, CDR2 SNEGSKA, per germline (reference sequence). V gave up 0 bases and J gave up 4 bases; unmatched junction bases: 4. The chain's CDR3 is CSARETSGGRYEQYF. The CDR3, as DNA: TGCAGTGCTAGAGAAACTAGCGGGGGGAGGTACGAGCAGTACTTC.

The chain is built from TRBV19 and TRBJ1-2; 8 bases fit TRBD1. V gave up 5 bases and J gave up 4 bases; unmatched junction bases: 9. Germline loops: CDR1 LNHDA, CDR2 SQIVND (reference sequence). CDR3 length: 15 residues. CDR3 protein: CASSGGTGRFYGYTF. CDR3 coding DNA: TGTGCCAGTAGTGGGGGGACAGGACGGTTCTATGGCTACACCTTC.

This clonotype was recorded a few times. The V gene is TRBV6-5, the J gene TRBJ2-3; the D gene is possibly TRBD2 (5 bases). V shed 2 bases and J shed 0 bases, with 6 bases lying between them. The CDR3 consists of 14 residues. Germline CDR1 reads MNHEY; CDR2 reads SVGAGI. The CDR3 coding sequence is TGTGCCAGCAGTTACAGGGAGAGCACAGATACGCAGTATTTT. It specifies CASSYRESTDTQYF.

The chain links TRBV10-3 to TRBJ1-2, with 10 nucleotides matching TRBD1. This CDR3 is built from 13 residues. CDR1 is ENHRY, CDR2 SYGVKD, per germline. J lost 6 bases, V lost 11 bases, and 9 bases had no gene match. The CDR3 DNA is TGTGCCGCCCGGACAGGGGGATTTGATGGCTACACCTTC. Translating it yields CAARTGGFDGYTF.

This clonotype was counted only a few times. V gene TRBV19 combines with J gene TRBJ1-1, with D unresolved. Germline CDR1 is LNHDA and CDR2 is SQIVND (reference sequence). The CDR3 extends over 14 amino acids. With 5 bases removed from V and 2 bases from J, the gap between germline ends came to 12 bases. CDR3 bases: TGTGCCAGTAGTCCCCTGAAGGGTAACACTGAAGCTTTCTTT. This sequence encodes CASSPLKGNTEAFF.

Regarding this clonotype: An end of the junction does not agree with germline; a read error may underlie this. The chain carries TRBV12-3 or TRBV12-4 and TRBJ1-6, with no clear D. CDR3 size: 13 residues. The chain's CDR3 is CASTLGSSSPLHF. CDR3 bases: TGTGCCAGCACTTTAGGTTCCAGTTCACCCCTCCACTTT.

This clonotype appeared a few times. This chain uses TRBV10-3 with TRBJ2-7; D unclear. Trimming removed 7 bases from V and 7 bases from J, with 11 bases in between. The CDR3 has 11 amino acids. Germline values: CDR1 ENHRY, CDR2 SYGVKD. The CDR3 DNA follows: TGTGCCATCACTGTAGGAGAGGAGCAGTACTTC. It translates to CAITVGEEQYF.

This clonotype was seen more than once but under ten times. The rearrangement joins TRBV5-1 to TRBJ1-1; D is possibly TRBD1 (5 bases). Germline V lookup: CDR1 SGHRS, CDR2 YFSETQ. This CDR3 spans 16 amino acids. Trimming pared 0 bases from V and 4 bases from J, leaving 16 bases between. The CDR3 spells CASSLAGTLGGTEAFF. In nucleotides, the CDR3 is TGCGCCAGCAGCTTGGCGGGGACCTTAGGAGGCACTGAAGCTTTCTTT.

This clonotype was seen ten or more times. The CDR3 is CASSLDSLYEQYV. CDR3 coding DNA: TGTGCCAGCAGCCTGGACAGCCTCTACGAGCAGTACGTC. The chain has TRBV7-8 and TRBJ2-7; weak D call: TRBD1 (6 bases). From germline, CDR1 is SGHVS and CDR2 FQNEAQ. The CDR3 extends over 13 amino acids. V was cut by 5 bases and J by 3 bases, with 11 bases left in between.